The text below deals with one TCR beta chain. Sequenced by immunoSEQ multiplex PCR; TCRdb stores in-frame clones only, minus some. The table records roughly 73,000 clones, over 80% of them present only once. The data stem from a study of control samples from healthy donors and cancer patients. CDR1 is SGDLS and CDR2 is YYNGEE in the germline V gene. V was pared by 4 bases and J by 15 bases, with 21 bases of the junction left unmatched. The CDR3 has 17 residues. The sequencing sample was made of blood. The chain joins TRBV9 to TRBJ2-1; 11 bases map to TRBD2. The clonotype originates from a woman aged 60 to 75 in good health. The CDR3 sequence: CASSPPPGTSGLGGLFF. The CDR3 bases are TGTGCCAGCAGCCCACCTCCCGGGACTAGCGGTCTTGGTGGGTTGTTCTTC.